These 16 T cell receptor beta chains were all obtained from the same sample, sequenced in a study of T cells after yellow fever vaccination. TCRdb ran MiXCR on the 5' RACE reads and lists one entry per CDR3 protein. This sample has about 220,000 distinct CDR3 sequences, with approximately 3% found just once. The material was CD4+ T cells sorted from PBMCs, obtained 10 days after the yellow fever booster vaccination. The receptors originated from a man aged 18-30 years who received the YFV17D yellow fever vaccine.

On this clonotype itself: Just one base apart from a much larger clone, this may be a read error. The J gene is TRBJ2-1, the V gene TRBV5-1, with TRBD2 matching 10 bases. The V and J ends lost 2 bases and 5 bases, in that order; junction bases with no gene match: 1. Germline V gives CDR1 SGHRS, CDR2 YFSETQ. This CDR3 is 14 amino acids long. CDR3: CASSLLAGNNEQFF. Here the CDR3 DNA reads TGCGCCAGCAGCTTACTAGCGGGGAACAATGAGCAGTTCTTC.

This clonotype came up many times. This rearrangement joins TRBV3-1 to TRBJ1-5; no reliable D call. Trimming cost V 0 bases and J 0 bases, with 6 bases left between them. From germline, CDR1 is LGHDT and CDR2 YNNKEL (reference sequence). The CDR3 runs to 15 residues. This chain's CDR3 is CASSQDPHSNQPQHF. The CDR3 nucleotides read TGTGCCAGCAGCCAAGATCCGCATAGCAATCAGCCCCAGCATTTT.

This clonotype was found a few times. The chain links TRBV5-1 to TRBJ1-1, with TRBD1 identical over 8 bases. The CDR3 runs 16 residues. The junction had 5 bases not matched to a gene; V was cut back by 1 base and J by 0 bases. Per germline, CDR1 SGHRS and CDR2 YFSETQ. The CDR3 DNA reads TGCGCCAGCAGCTTGACAGGGGGGCCTATGAACACTGAAGCTTTCTTT. Translation: CASSLTGGPMNTEAFF.

This clonotype was recorded many times. V usage is TRBV6-2 or TRBV6-3 and J usage is TRBJ2-1; D assignment may be TRBD1 or TRBD2 (6 bases each). The V end lost 2 bases, the J end lost 5 bases, and 7 bases lay between the germline ends. In germline, CDR1 is MNHEY, CDR2 SVGEGT. The CDR3 is made up of 13 amino acids. CDR3 DNA: TGTGCCAGCAGTTACGGGGGGCACAATGAGCAGTTCTTC. It is translated as CASSYGGHNEQFF.

This clonotype was found many times. The genes are TRBV7-2 and TRBJ1-2; 7 nucleotides match TRBD1. This CDR3 is 15 amino acids long. Germline loops: CDR1 SGHTA, CDR2 FQGNSA. Losses at the gene ends were 4 bases for V and 3 bases for J; bases not matched to a gene: 8. The CDR3 DNA reads TGTGCCAGCAGCTCAACACCCCAGGGGGACTATGGCTACACCTTC. It translates to CASSSTPQGDYGYTF. Looking up the rest from reference TRBV7-2 and TRBJ1-2 gives the full variable domain: GAGVSQSPSNKVTEKGKDVELRCDPISGHTALYWYRQSLGQGLEFLIYFQGNSAPDKSGLPSDRFSAERTGGSVSTLTIQRTQQEDSAVYLCASSSTPQGDYGYTFGSGTRLTVV.

The sample holds many counts of this clonotype. The V call is TRBV24-1, the J call TRBJ1-2; weak D call: TRBD1 (5 bases). Looked up from germline, CDR1 is KGHDR and CDR2 is SFDVKD. The CDR3 extends over 12 amino acids. V lost 9 bases, J lost 3 bases, and 10 bases lay in between. For the CDR3, the DNA is TGTGCCACCCGGGACCGCGACTATGGCTACACCTTC. Translating it yields CATRDRDYGYTF.

This clonotype has a count of ten or more. The chain links TRBV27 to TRBJ1-5; D might be TRBD1 (5 bases). CDR3 size: 14 residues. Germline CDR1 MNHEY, CDR2 SMNVEV (reference sequence). Trimming took off 10 bases at V and 0 bases at J, with 13 bases between the two ends. The CDR3 DNA reads as TGTGCCAACTTCCAGGGTTATAGCAATCAGCCCCAGCATTTT. Its protein is CANFQGYSNQPQHF.

This clonotype was seen many times. The chain combines TRBV11-2 with TRBJ2-1; 15 bases match TRBD2. V lost 4 bases, J lost 6 bases, and 13 bases stayed unmatched. CDR1 is SGHAT and CDR2 is FQNNGV in the germline V gene. The CDR3 consists of 19 residues. Here the CDR3 DNA reads TGTGCCAGCAGCTCCCGTGGGACTAGCGGGGGGTATAAGGTCAATGAGCAGTTCTTC. Amino acids: CASSSRGTSGGYKVNEQFF.

The V call is TRBV4-3, the J call TRBJ1-1; possible D gene TRBD1, 5 bases. The CDR3 is made up of 13 amino acids. Germline V gene lookup returns CDR1 LGHNA and CDR2 YSLEER. Trimming removed 8 bases from V and 4 bases from J, with 14 bases in between. Here the CDR3 reads CASCARGGTEAFF. DNA of the CDR3: TGCGCCAGCTGCGCGCGGGGGGGCACTGAAGCTTTCTTT.

The rearrangement uses TRBV6-1 and TRBJ1-1, with TRBD1 matching over 8 bases. CDR1 is MNHNS and CDR2 is SASEGT in the germline V gene. V lost 5 bases, J lost 7 bases, and 6 bases stayed unmatched. There are 13 residues in the CDR3. The CDR3: CASSTDRAFEAFF. The CDR3 nucleotides are TGTGCCAGCAGTACGGACAGGGCTTTTGAAGCTTTCTTT.

A few counts support this clonotype. The chain is built from TRBV30 and TRBJ2-7, with 7 bases lining up with TRBD1. This CDR3 spans 12 amino acids. V lost 7 bases, J lost 3 bases, and 6 bases stayed unmatched. Looked up from germline, CDR1 is GTSNPN and CDR2 is SVGIG (reference sequence). The CDR3 protein is CAYWTGDYEQYF. The CDR3 DNA sequence: TGTGCCTATTGGACAGGAGACTACGAGCAGTACTTC.

The sample holds many counts of this clonotype. The CDR3, as DNA: TGCGCCAGCAGCCTAAACCGGGCGGCAATAGAGACCCAGTACTTC. Residues: CASSLNRAAIETQYF. This rearrangement joins TRBV5-1 to TRBJ2-5; D call uncertain. The CDR3 loop spans 15 amino acids. V was shortened by 4 bases and J by 4 bases, with 17 bases between the two germline ends. Per germline, CDR1 SGHRS and CDR2 YFSETQ. The complete variable domain, with remaining parts taken from reference TRBV5-1 and TRBJ2-5, reads KAGVTQTPRYLIKTRGQQVTLSCSPISGHRSVSWYQQTPGQGLQFLFEYFSETQRNKGNFPGRFSGRQFSNSRSEMNVSTLELGDSALYLCASSLNRAAIETQYFGPGTRLLVL.

V gene TRBV12-3 or TRBV12-4 combines with J gene TRBJ1-5, with 9 bases that match TRBD1. The CDR3 extends over 14 amino acids. V dropped 6 bases and J dropped 4; count of bases not matched to a gene: 4. CDR3 amino acids: CASRRDRVNQPQHF. CDR3 nucleotide sequence: TGTGCCAGCAGACGGGACAGGGTGAATCAGCCCCAGCATTTT.

This clonotype was recorded at least ten times. The chain carries TRBV5-6 and TRBJ2-5; TRBD1 agrees at 7 bases. CDR3 length: 13 residues. V lost 4 bases, J lost 5 bases, and 5 bases stayed unmatched. The germline V gene encodes CDR1 SGHDT and CDR2 YYEEEE. The CDR3 loop reads CASSRDRRETQYF. The DNA of the CDR3 is TGTGCCAGCAGCCGGGACAGACGCGAGACCCAGTACTTC.

This chain links TRBV5-1 with TRBJ2-2, with D perhaps matching TRBD2 (6 bases). Germline CDR1 reads SGHRS; CDR2 reads YFSETQ. The CDR3 has 16 residues. Trimming shortened V by 0 bases and J by 1 base, and 10 bases separated the two germline ends. This CDR3 is CASSLEEGRNTGELFF. Written as DNA, the CDR3 is TGCGCCAGCAGCTTGGAGGAGGGAAGGAACACCGGGGAGCTGTTTTTT.

The chain joins TRBV20-1 to TRBJ1-1; D is unresolved. Trimming pared 6 bases from V and 5 bases from J, leaving 19 bases between. The CDR3 runs 14 residues. Germline lookup yields CDR1 DFQATT and CDR2 SNEGSKA (reference sequence). The CDR3 is CSATLPAFPTEAFF. The CDR3 DNA reads TGCAGTGCGACCCTACCCGCTTTTCCGACTGAAGCTTTCTTT.